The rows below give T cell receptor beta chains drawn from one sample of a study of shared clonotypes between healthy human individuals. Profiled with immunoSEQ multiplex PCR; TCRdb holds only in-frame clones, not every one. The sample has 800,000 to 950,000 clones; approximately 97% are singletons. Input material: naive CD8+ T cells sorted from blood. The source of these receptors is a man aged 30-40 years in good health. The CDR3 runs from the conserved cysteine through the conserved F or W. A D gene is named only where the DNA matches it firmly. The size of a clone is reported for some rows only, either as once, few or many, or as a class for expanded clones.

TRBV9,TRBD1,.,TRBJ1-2,CASSPDMGQGADGYTF,TGTGCCAGCAGCCCAGATATGGGACAGGGGGCAGATGGCTACACCTTC
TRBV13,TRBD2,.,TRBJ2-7,CASSFFVASGSFYEQYF,TGTGCCAGCAGCTTCTTCGTAGCTAGCGGGAGTTTTTACGAGCAGTACTTC
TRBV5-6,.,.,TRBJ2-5,CASSPSWVLETQYF,TGTGCCAGCAGCCCAAGCTGGGTTCTGGAGACCCAGTACTTC
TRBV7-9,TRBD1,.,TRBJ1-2,CASSSSTGVYYGYTF,TGTGCCAGCAGCTCATCGACAGGGGTCTACTATGGCTACACCTTC
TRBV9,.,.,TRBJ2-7,CASSGTSEVVVHEQYF,TGTGCCAGCAGCGGGACGAGTGAGGTAGTCGTTCACGAGCAGTACTTC
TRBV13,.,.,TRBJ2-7,CASSSTGLYPYEQYF,TGTGCCAGCAGCTCCACGGGATTGTACCCATACGAGCAGTACTTC
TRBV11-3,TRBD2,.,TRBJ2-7,CASSLSAGGYEQYF,TGTGCCAGCAGCTTATCCGCGGGAGGCTACGAGCAGTACTTC
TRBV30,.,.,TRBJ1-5,CAWSVGGYQPQHF,TGTGCCTGGAGTGTGGGAGGGTACCAGCCCCAGCATTTT
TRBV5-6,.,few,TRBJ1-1,CASSLVQGRDTEAFF,TGTGCCAGCAGCTTGGTCCAGGGGAGGGATACTGAAGCTTTCTTT
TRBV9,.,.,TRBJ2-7,CASSVASNYEQYF,TGTGCCAGCAGCGTAGCTAGCAACTACGAGCAGTACTTC
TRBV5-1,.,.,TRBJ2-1,CASSLEGHRVVRQQFF,TGCGCCAGCAGCTTGGAGGGACATAGAGTCGTCCGCCAGCAGTTCTTC
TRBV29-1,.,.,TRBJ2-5,CSVDAFRGETQYF,TGCAGCGTTGATGCGTTTCGGGGCGAGACCCAGTACTTC
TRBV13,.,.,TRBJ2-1,CASSRPRDSIAGEQFF,TGTGCCAGCAGCCGACCCCGGGACTCCATTGCGGGTGAGCAGTTCTTC
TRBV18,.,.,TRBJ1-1,CASSPRPLVGEGTEAFF,TGTGCCAGCTCACCACGGCCCCTTGTAGGGGAGGGAACTGAAGCTTTCTTT
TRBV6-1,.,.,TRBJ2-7,CASSVDISYEQYF,TGTGCCAGCAGTGTTGACATATCCTACGAGCAGTACTTC
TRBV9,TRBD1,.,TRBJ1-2,CASSVEGGDGYTF,TGTGCCAGCAGCGTAGAAGGGGGCGATGGCTACACCTTC
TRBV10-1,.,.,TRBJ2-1,CASSESAAGGSYNEQFF,TGCGCCAGCAGTGAGTCGGCCGCGGGCGGTTCCTACAATGAGCAGTTCTTC
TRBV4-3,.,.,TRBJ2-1,CASSQKGEQFF,TGCGCCAGCAGCCAAAAAGGAGAGCAGTTCTTC
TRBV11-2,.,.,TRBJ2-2,CASSLFGQFGSSGELFF,TGTGCCAGCAGCTTATTCGGACAATTCGGGTCGTCCGGGGAGCTGTTTTTT
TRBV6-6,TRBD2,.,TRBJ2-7,CASSFTGLADDYEQYF,TGTGCCAGCAGTTTCACGGGACTAGCGGATGACTACGAGCAGTACTTC
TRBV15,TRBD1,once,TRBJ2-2,CATSATQGRTGELFF,TGTGCCACCAGCGCCACACAGGGGCGGACCGGGGAGCTGTTTTTT
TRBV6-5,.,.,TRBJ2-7,CASSYSREDEQYF,TGTGCCAGCAGTTATTCTAGGGAGGACGAGCAGTACTTC
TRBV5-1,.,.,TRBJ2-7,CASSPRYEQYF,TGCGCCAGCAGCCCGCGCTACGAGCAGTACTTC
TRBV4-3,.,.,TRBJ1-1,CASSQDKNTEAFF,TGCGCCAGCAGCCAAGATAAAAACACTGAAGCTTTCTTT
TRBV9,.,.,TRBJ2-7,CASSPGQHYEQYF,TGTGCCAGCAGCCCAGGACAGCACTACGAGCAGTACTTC
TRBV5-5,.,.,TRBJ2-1,CASSLGFRRGAYNEQFF,TGTGCCAGCAGCTTGGGTTTCAGGCGGGGCGCCTACAATGAGCAGTTCTTC
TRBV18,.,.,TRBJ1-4,CASSPLYRDNEKLFF,TGTGCCAGCTCACCACTGTACAGGGACAATGAAAAACTGTTTTTT
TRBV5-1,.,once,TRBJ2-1,CASSLGTGHYNEQFF,TGCGCCAGCAGCTTGGGGACGGGCCACTACAATGAGCAGTTCTTC
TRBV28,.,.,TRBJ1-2,CATGYIQGIEGYTF,TGTGCCACCGGGTATATACAGGGAATAGAAGGCTACACCTTC
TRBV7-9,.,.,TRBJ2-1,CASSLGGPLSSYNEQFF,TGTGCCAGCAGCTTAGGTGGTCCCCTGAGCTCCTACAATGAGCAGTTCTTC
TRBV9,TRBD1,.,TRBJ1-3,CASSVGGTAGNTIYF,TGTGCCAGCAGCGTAGGGGGGACAGCTGGAAACACCATATATTTT
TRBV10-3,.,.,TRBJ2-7,CAIRPDYSYEQYF,TGTGCCATCCGACCGGATTACTCCTACGAGCAGTACTTC
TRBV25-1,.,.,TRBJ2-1,CASSGGSWEQFF,TGTGCCAGCAGTGGGGGATCGTGGGAGCAGTTCTTC
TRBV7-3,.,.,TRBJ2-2,CASRPQDSSGELFF,TGTGCCAGCAGACCCCAAGACAGTTCCGGGGAGCTGTTTTTT
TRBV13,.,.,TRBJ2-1,CATEGSYNEQFF,TGTGCCACCGAGGGCTCCTACAATGAGCAGTTCTTC
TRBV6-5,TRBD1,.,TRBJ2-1,CATRTGVDEQFF,TGTGCCACCAGGACAGGGGTAGATGAGCAGTTCTTC
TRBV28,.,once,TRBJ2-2,CASSLWEGTPNTGELFF,TGTGCCAGCAGTTTATGGGAGGGGACTCCGAACACCGGGGAGCTGTTTTTT
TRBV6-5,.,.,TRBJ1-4,CASSYSTGATNEKLFF,TGTGCCAGCAGTTACTCGACGGGTGCAACTAATGAAAAACTGTTTTTT
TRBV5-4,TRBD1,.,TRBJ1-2,CASSTDRGFAYGYTF,TGTGCCAGCAGCACCGACAGGGGATTTGCCTATGGCTACACCTTC
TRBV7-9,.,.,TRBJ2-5,CASSLLGLGLGETQYF,TGTGCCAGCAGCTTGCTCGGCCTGGGGTTAGGGGAGACCCAGTACTTC
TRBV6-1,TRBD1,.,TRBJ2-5,CASSEANRGQETQYF,TGTGCCAGCAGTGAAGCGAACAGGGGGCAAGAGACCCAGTACTTC
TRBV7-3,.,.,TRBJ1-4,CASSDTSPGLSDEKLFF,TGTGCCAGCAGCGATACTTCCCCGGGACTGTCCGATGAAAAACTGTTTTTT
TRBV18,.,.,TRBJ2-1,CASSPFQVRNEQFF,TGTGCCAGCTCACCCTTCCAGGTCCGGAATGAGCAGTTCTTC
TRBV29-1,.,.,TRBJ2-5,CSGTDGEETQYF,TGCAGCGGGACGGACGGGGAAGAGACCCAGTACTTC
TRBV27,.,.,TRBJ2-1,CASTDVVGNEQFF,TGTGCCAGTACCGATGTAGTCGGTAATGAGCAGTTCTTC
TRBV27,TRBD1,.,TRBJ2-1,CASSRTGGLNEQFF,TGTGCCAGCAGTCGGACAGGGGGATTAAATGAGCAGTTCTTC
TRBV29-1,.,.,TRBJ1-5,CSVAGSSNQPQHF,TGCAGCGTTGCGGGGTCTAGCAATCAGCCCCAGCATTTT
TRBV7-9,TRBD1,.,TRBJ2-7,CASSPDRGRSYEQYF,TGTGCCAGCAGCCCAGACAGGGGGAGATCCTACGAGCAGTACTTC